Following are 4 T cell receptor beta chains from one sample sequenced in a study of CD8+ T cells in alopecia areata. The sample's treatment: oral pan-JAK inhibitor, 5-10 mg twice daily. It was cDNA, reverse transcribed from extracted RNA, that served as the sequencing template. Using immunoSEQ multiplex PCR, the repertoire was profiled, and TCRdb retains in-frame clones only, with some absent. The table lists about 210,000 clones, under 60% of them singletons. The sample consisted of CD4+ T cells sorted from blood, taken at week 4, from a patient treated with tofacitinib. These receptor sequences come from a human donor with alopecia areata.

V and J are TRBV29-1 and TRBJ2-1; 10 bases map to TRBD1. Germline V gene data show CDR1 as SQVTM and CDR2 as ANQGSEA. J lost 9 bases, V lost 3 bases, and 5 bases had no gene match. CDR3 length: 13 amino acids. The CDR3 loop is CSVETGTGVEQFF. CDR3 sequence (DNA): TGCAGCGTTGAGACCGGGACAGGGGTTGAGCAGTTCTTC.

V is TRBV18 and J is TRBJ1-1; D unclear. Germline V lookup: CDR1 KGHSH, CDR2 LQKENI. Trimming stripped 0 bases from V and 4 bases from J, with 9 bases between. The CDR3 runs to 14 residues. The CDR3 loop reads CASSPPYGSTEAFF. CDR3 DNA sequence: TGTGCCAGCTCACCACCCTACGGTAGCACTGAAGCTTTCTTT.

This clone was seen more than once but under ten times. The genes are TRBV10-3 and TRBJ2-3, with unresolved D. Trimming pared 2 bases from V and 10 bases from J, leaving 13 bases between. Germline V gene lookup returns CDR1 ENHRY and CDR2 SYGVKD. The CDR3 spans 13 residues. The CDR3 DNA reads TGTGCCATCAGTGAGGTGTCCTCGAATGCGCAGTATTTT. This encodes CAISEVSSNAQYF.

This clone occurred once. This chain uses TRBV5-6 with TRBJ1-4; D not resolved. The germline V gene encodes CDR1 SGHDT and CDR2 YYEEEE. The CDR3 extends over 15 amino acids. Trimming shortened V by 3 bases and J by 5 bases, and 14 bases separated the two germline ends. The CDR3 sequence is CASSSQRTRNEKLFF. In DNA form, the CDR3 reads TGTGCCAGCAGCTCCCAGCGAACCCGGAATGAAAAACTGTTTTTT.